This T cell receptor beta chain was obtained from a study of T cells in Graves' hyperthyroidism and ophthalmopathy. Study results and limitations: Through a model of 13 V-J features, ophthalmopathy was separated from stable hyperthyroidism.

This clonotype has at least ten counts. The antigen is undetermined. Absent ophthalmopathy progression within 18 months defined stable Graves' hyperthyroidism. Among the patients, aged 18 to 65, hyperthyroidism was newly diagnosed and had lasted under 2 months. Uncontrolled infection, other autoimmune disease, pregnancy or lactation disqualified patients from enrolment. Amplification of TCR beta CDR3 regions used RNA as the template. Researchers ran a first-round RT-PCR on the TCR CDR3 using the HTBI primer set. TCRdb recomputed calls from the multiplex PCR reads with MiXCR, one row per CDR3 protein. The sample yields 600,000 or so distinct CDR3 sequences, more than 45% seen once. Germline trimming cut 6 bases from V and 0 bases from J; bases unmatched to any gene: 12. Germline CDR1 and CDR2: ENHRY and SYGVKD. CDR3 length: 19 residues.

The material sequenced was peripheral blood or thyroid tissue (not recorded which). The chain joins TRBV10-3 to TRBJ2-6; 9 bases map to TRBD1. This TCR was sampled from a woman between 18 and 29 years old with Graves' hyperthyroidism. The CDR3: CAIRLEGQGYVSGANVLTF. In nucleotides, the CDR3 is TGTGCCATCAGGCTTGAGGGACAGGGCTACGTCTCTGGGGCCAACGTCCTGACTTTC.